This entry lists 24 T cell receptor beta chains sequenced from one sample in a study of T cell responses to AZD1222 COVID-19 vaccine. Generated by immunoSEQ multiplex PCR, the TCRdb table keeps only in-frame clones and is missing some. The data show 130,000 to 150,000 clones, around nine tenths seen once. Specimen: peripheral blood, collected on day 0 of AZD1222 vaccination. These receptors all come from an adult in good health.

V gene TRBV4-1 combines with J gene TRBJ2-1, with no clear D. Germline CDR1 and CDR2: MGHRA and YSYEKL. The ends were cut back, 2 bases at V and 10 bases at J, with 6 bases in the middle. There are 11 residues in the CDR3. In nucleotides, the CDR3 is TGCGCCAGCAGCCAATCGACAGAGCAGTTCTTC. It is translated as CASSQSTEQFF.

V gene TRBV2 combines with J gene TRBJ2-1; 9 nucleotides align to TRBD2. Germline CDR1 and CDR2: SNHLY and FYNNEI. This CDR3 contains 14 residues. V trimming: 4 bases; J trimming: 8 bases; junction bases outside the gene matches: 6. CDR3 in DNA: TGTGCCAGCAGTGTGTCTAGCGGGGTCTATGAGCAGTTCTTC. It yields the protein CASSVSSGVYEQFF.

V and J are TRBV19 and TRBJ1-6; tentatively, D is TRBD1 (5 bases). The CDR3 loop spans 14 amino acids. Trimming pared 7 bases from V and 2 bases from J, leaving 9 bases between. Germline-derived CDR1 and CDR2 are LNHDA and SQIVND (reference sequence). The CDR3 nucleotides read TGTGCCAGTAACGACAGAACCTATAATTCACCCCTCCACTTT. Amino acids: CASNDRTYNSPLHF. Together with reference TRBV19 and TRBJ1-6, the CDR3 gives the full variable domain: DGGITQSPKYLFRKEGQNVTLSCEQNLNHDAMYWYRQDPGQGLRLIYYSQIVNDFQKGDIAEGYSVSREKKESFPLTVTSAQKNPTAFYLCASNDRTYNSPLHFGNGTRLTVT.

This chain uses TRBV12-5 with TRBJ1-5; perhaps TRBD1 as D (6 bases). The CDR3 contains 16 residues. CDR1 is LGHNT, CDR2 FRNRAP, per germline. V was shortened by 0 bases and J by 4 bases, with 13 bases between the two germline ends. Here the CDR3 DNA reads TGTGCTAGTGGTTTGGTAAGGGGGATATGGAATCAGCCCCAGCATTTT. As protein: CASGLVRGIWNQPQHF.

The chain links TRBV19 to TRBJ1-2; no clear D. Germline loops: CDR1 LNHDA, CDR2 SQIVND (reference sequence). This CDR3 has 16 residues. The V end lost 3 bases, the J end lost 1 base, and 15 bases lay between the germline ends. The CDR3 is CASSISLGLGNYGYTF. The CDR3, as DNA: TGTGCCAGTAGTATCAGTTTGGGATTGGGTAACTATGGCTACACCTTC.

This chain joins TRBV5-4 and TRBJ2-3; TRBD1 is a possible D gene (6 bases). In germline, CDR1 is SGHNT, CDR2 YYREEE (reference sequence). The CDR3 spans 14 residues. Trimming stripped 5 bases from V and 2 bases from J, with 12 bases between. The CDR3 nucleotides read TGTGCCAGCAGGAACAGGGATTTCACAGATACGCAGTATTTT. This translates into CASRNRDFTDTQYF.

V usage is TRBV5-5 and J usage is TRBJ1-5; 7 bases fit TRBD1. V was clipped by 0 bases and J by 0 bases; unmatched bases: 9. The CDR3 runs to 18 residues. Germline V CDR1 and CDR2: SGHKS, YYEKEE (reference sequence). The CDR3 sequence: CASSLGQGLTYSNQPQHF. As DNA, the CDR3 is TGTGCCAGCAGCTTGGGACAGGGCCTTACCTATAGCAATCAGCCCCAGCATTTT.

The genes are TRBV5-4 and TRBJ2-7; the D gene could be TRBD1 or TRBD2 (5 bases each). The V gene lost 4 bases and the J gene lost 3 bases, with 20 bases spanning the gap. This CDR3 contains 16 residues. The germline gives CDR1 SGHNT, CDR2 YYREEE (reference sequence). The CDR3 DNA sequence: TGTGCCAGCAGCAAGGGGACCTCAGGGTTCTTCTACGAGCAGTACTTC. The encoded protein is CASSKGTSGFFYEQYF.

V usage is TRBV12-5 and J usage is TRBJ1-4, with TRBD1 identical over 7 bases. Germline trimming cut 0 bases from V and 8 bases from J; bases unmatched to any gene: 24. Germline CDR1 and CDR2: LGHNT and FRNRAP. This CDR3 contains 21 residues. Written as DNA, the CDR3 is TGTGCTAGTGGTTTGGTACCCAGGGACAGAGCTTCAGGAGATACAGGAGAAAAACTGTTTTTT. Its translation: CASGLVPRDRASGDTGEKLFF.

Only one count was recorded for this clone. This chain joins TRBV18 and TRBJ1-1; no firm D call. Germline CDR1 is KGHSH and CDR2 is LQKENI. The CDR3 is made up of 14 amino acids. V was cut by 6 bases and J by 0 bases, with 11 bases left in between. CDR3 sequence reads: CASSMLGMNTEAFF. CDR3 DNA sequence: TGTGCCAGCTCCATGTTGGGGATGAACACTGAAGCTTTCTTT.

The chain recombines TRBV10-3 with TRBJ2-1; D might be TRBD2 (6 bases). The germline gives CDR1 ENHRY, CDR2 SYGVKD. This CDR3 is 16 amino acids long. Trimming removed 4 bases from V and 7 bases from J, with 20 bases in between. The CDR3 reads CAISVGRAPAGNEQFF. CDR3 in DNA: TGTGCCATCAGTGTAGGGCGGGCTCCCGCGGGGAATGAGCAGTTCTTC.

V and J are TRBV5-4 and TRBJ1-1; TRBD1 agrees at 11 bases. V shed 4 bases, J shed 1 base, and the junction held 0 bases outside the gene matches. Germline V lookup: CDR1 SGHNT, CDR2 YYREEE (reference sequence). The CDR3 runs to 14 residues. The CDR3 DNA is TGTGCCAGCAGCGGGACAGGGGGGAACACTGAAGCTTTCTTT. This codes for CASSGTGGNTEAFF.

This sequence joins TRBV6-4 and TRBJ1-5, with D perhaps matching TRBD1 (5 bases). The CDR3 sequence is 14 residues long. The V end was cut by 6 bases, the J end by 2 bases, with 11 bases between. Per the germline V gene, CDR1 is MRHNA and CDR2 is SNTAGT. CDR3 in amino acids: CASSEGFGNQPQHF. The CDR3 bases are TGTGCCAGCAGCGAGGGGTTTGGCAATCAGCCCCAGCATTTT.

The chain uses TRBV28 and TRBJ2-7, with 7 bases identical to TRBD2. CDR1 MDHEN and CDR2 SYDVKM come from the germline V gene. CDR3 length: 14 residues. The V segment lost 3 bases and the J segment 2 bases; nucleotides outside the gene matches: 4. The CDR3 DNA sequence: TGTGCCAGCAGTTTTGGCGGGAGTGCCTACGAGCAGTACTTC. Translated: CASSFGGSAYEQYF.

V usage is TRBV5-1 and J usage is TRBJ2-3; tentative D call: TRBD2 (6 bases). Germline CDR1 SGHRS, CDR2 YFSETQ. The CDR3 length is 12 residues. The V end lost 4 bases, the J end lost 9 bases, and 12 bases lay between the germline ends. The CDR3 bases are TGCGCCAGCAGCCCGGCGGGGAGCACGCAGTATTTT. It translates to CASSPAGSTQYF.

The chain couples TRBV7-2 to TRBJ2-7; D ambiguous. The CDR3 loop spans 12 amino acids. Trimming took 1 base from V and 8 from J, leaving 9 bases between them. Looked up from germline, CDR1 is SGHTA and CDR2 is FQGNSA. CDR3 bases: TGTGCCAGCAGCTTAGTGACGGCCAAGCAGTACTTC. It codes for CASSLVTAKQYF.

The V and J genes are TRBV7-2 and TRBJ2-1; 9 bases map to TRBD2. This CDR3 has 15 residues. Germline V gene data show CDR1 as SGHTA and CDR2 as FQGNSA. Trimming at V came to 3 bases and at J to 2 bases, leaving 2 bases not matched to a gene. CDR3 DNA sequence: TGTGCCAGCAGCTTCGTAGCGGGGGCCTACAATGAGCAGTTCTTC. As protein: CASSFVAGAYNEQFF.

There are a few counts of this clone. J is TRBJ2-7 and V is TRBV27, with TRBD1 matching 7 bases. V trimming: 3 bases; J trimming: 6 bases; junction bases outside the gene matches: 8. This CDR3 is built from 14 residues. Germline-derived CDR1 and CDR2 are MNHEY and SMNVEV (reference sequence). The CDR3 region is CASSFRDSSLEQYF. The CDR3 nucleotides are TGTGCCAGCAGTTTCCGGGACAGTTCCCTCGAGCAGTACTTC.

The chain has TRBV6-6 and TRBJ2-3, with D unresolved. CDR1 and CDR2 (germline): MNHNY, SVGAGI (reference sequence). CDR3 length: 14 amino acids. V lost 2 bases, J lost 0 bases, and 6 bases lay in between. The CDR3 sequence is CASSYGKSTDTQYF. In DNA form, the CDR3 reads TGTGCCAGCAGTTACGGGAAGAGCACAGATACGCAGTATTTT.

V is TRBV6-5 and J is TRBJ2-1; a weak D match, TRBD2 (5 bases). Trimming shortened V by 2 bases and J by 5 bases, and 13 bases separated the two germline ends. Germline lookup yields CDR1 MNHEY and CDR2 SVGAGI. The CDR3 is 15 residues long. The CDR3 sequence is CASSYLPLGDNEQFF. In nucleotides, the CDR3 is TGTGCCAGCAGTTACCTCCCGCTCGGGGACAATGAGCAGTTCTTC.

This rearrangement joins TRBV2 to TRBJ2-2; D remains ambiguous. The CDR3 covers 15 residues. The germline gives CDR1 SNHLY, CDR2 FYNNEI. With 1 base removed from V and 6 bases from J, the gap between germline ends came to 12 bases. The CDR3 DNA sequence: TGTGCCAGCAGTGAAGACGTCCCTGGGCCCGGGGAGCTGTTTTTT. Translation: CASSEDVPGPGELFF.

The V and J genes are TRBV5-1 and TRBJ1-1; no definite D call. V was pared by 3 bases and J by 1 base, with 7 bases between. CDR1 and CDR2 from the germline V gene are SGHRS and YFSETQ. This CDR3 region has 13 residues. CDR3 DNA: TGCGCCAGCAGCTACTCGTGGAACACTGAAGCTTTCTTT. Amino acid sequence: CASSYSWNTEAFF.

The V gene is TRBV7-2, the J gene TRBJ2-5; D possibly corresponds to TRBD2 (5 bases). In germline, CDR1 is SGHTA, CDR2 FQGNSA. The V and J ends lost 3 bases and 3 bases respectively, with 8 bases between them. This CDR3 spans 13 amino acids. In DNA, the CDR3 is TGTGCCAGCAGCTTCTGGACTGAAGAGACCCAGTACTTC. Residues: CASSFWTEETQYF. The full variable domain, in which reference TRBV7-2 and TRBJ2-5 provide the parts outside the CDR3, is GAGVSQSPSNKVTEKGKDVELRCDPISGHTALYWYRQSLGQGLEFLIYFQGNSAPDKSGLPSDRFSAERTGGSVSTLTIQRTQQEDSAVYLCASSFWTEETQYFGPGTRLLVL.

This clone was recorded a few times. This chain links TRBV5-6 with TRBJ1-2; D not certain. The CDR3 runs 17 residues. Germline loops: CDR1 SGHDT, CDR2 YYEEEE. The V end lost 1 base, the J end lost 0 bases, and 16 bases lay between the germline ends. Here the CDR3 DNA reads TGTGCCAGCAGCTTGTATACGTCGATAGCGGCTAACTATGGCTACACCTTC. This sequence encodes CASSLYTSIAANYGYTF.